The source of this TCR beta chain is a study of long-term antiretroviral therapy in people with HIV. The study, taken as a whole, reports: Repertoire composition at all time points was dominated by clones that had expanded before ART. Drawn between about 2004 and 2018, the blood was possibly obtained under older ART regimens.

Turning to this clone: Antigen unknown.

A v3.0 immunoSEQ assay was performed at survey level. Sequencing was performed with immunoSEQ multiplex PCR; in TCRdb, only in-frame clones are kept and a portion is missing. The data hold about 40,000 clones, with 75% to 90% observed a single time. Only United States sites treated participants with HIV. There were roughly 0.9-11 million cryopreserved PBMC in the samples before DNA extraction. The V segment lost 4 bases and the J segment 5 bases; nucleotides outside the gene matches: 11. This CDR3 has 16 amino acids. The germline gives CDR1 SGHDT, CDR2 YYEEEE. The sample consisted of unsorted PBMCs, taken 1 year after starting antiretroviral therapy. The chain uses TRBV5-6 and TRBJ2-2, with 7 bases matching TRBD1. The TCR originated in a man between 18 and 35 years old with HIV. The CDR3 sequence: CASSPQDRLGTGELFF. For the CDR3, the DNA is TGTGCCAGCAGCCCCCAGGACAGGCTAGGGACCGGGGAGCTGTTTTTT.